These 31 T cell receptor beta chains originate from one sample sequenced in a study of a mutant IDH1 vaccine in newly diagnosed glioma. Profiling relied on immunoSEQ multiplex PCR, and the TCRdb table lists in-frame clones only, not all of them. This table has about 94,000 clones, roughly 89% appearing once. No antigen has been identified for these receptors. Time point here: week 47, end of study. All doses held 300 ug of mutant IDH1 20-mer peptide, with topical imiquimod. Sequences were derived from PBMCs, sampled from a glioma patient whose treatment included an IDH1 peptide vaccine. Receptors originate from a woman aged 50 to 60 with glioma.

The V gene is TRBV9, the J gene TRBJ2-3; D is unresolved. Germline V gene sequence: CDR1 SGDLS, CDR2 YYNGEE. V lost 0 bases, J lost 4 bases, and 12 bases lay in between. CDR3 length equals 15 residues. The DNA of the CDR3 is TGTGCCAGCAGCGTAGGTTTGGGGTTGGCAGATACGCAGTATTTT. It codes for CASSVGLGLADTQYF.

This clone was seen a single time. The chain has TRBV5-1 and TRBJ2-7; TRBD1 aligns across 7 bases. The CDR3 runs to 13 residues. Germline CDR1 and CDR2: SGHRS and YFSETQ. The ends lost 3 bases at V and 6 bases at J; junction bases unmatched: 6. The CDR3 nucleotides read TGCGCCAGCAGCTACAGGGGTAGGCGCGAGCAGTACTTC. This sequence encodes CASSYRGRREQYF. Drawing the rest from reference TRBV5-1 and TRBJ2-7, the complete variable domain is KAGVTQTPRYLIKTRGQQVTLSCSPISGHRSVSWYQQTPGQGLQFLFEYFSETQRNKGNFPGRFSGRQFSNSRSEMNVSTLELGDSALYLCASSYRGRREQYFGPGTRLTVT.

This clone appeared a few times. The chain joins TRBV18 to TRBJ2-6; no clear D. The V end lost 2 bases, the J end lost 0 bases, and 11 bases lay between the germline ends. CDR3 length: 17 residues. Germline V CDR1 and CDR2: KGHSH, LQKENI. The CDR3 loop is CASSPVPYVSGANVLTF. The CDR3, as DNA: TGTGCCAGCTCACCAGTTCCATACGTCTCTGGGGCCAACGTCCTGACTTTC.

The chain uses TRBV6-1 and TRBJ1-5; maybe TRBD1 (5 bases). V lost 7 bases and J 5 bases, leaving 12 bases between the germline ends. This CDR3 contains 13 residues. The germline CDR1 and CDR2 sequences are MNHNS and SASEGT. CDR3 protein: CASTTTEDQPQHF. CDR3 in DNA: TGTGCCAGCACCACGACAGAAGATCAGCCCCAGCATTTT.

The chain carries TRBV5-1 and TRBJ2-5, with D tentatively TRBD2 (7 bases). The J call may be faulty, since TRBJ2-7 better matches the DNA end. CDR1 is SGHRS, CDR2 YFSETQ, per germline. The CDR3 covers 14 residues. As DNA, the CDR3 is TGCGCCAGCGGGACGGGGGGCCCTGCCTACGAGCAGTACTTC. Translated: CASGTGGPAYEQYF.

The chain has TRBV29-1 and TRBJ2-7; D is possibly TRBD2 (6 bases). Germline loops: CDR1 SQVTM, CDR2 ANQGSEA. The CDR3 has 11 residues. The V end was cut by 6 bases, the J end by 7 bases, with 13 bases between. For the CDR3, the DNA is TGCAGCGTCCGGGCAGGGAGGGAGCAGTACTTC. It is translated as CSVRAGREQYF.

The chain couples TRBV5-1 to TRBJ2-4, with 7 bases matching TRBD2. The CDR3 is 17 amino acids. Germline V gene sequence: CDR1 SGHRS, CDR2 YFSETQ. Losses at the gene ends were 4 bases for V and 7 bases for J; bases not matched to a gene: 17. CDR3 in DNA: TGCGCCAGCAGCCCTAGACTAGCTAGGGACCCGAGGAACATTCAGTACTTC. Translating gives CASSPRLARDPRNIQYF.

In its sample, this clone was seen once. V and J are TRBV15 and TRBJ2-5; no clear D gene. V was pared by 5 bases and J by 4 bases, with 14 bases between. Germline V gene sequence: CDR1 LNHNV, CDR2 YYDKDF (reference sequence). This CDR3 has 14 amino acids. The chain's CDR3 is CATSLDLGGETQYF. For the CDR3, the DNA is TGTGCCACCAGCCTTGACCTCGGTGGAGAGACCCAGTACTTC. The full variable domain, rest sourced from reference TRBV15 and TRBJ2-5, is DAMVIQNPRYQVTQFGKPVTLSCSQTLNHNVMYWYQQKSSQAPKLLFHYYDKDFNNEADTPDNFQSRRPNTSFCFLDIRSPGLGDTAMYLCATSLDLGGETQYFGPGTRLLVL.

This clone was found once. The CDR3 sequence: CASSERGSNQPQHF. The CDR3 DNA sequence: TGTGCCAGCAGTGAGAGGGGGAGCAATCAGCCCCAGCATTTT. V usage is TRBV2 and J usage is TRBJ1-5; possible D gene TRBD1, 6 bases. The ends were cut back, 3 bases at V and 1 base at J, with 7 bases in the middle. Germline V gene sequence: CDR1 SNHLY, CDR2 FYNNEI. This CDR3 is 14 amino acids long.

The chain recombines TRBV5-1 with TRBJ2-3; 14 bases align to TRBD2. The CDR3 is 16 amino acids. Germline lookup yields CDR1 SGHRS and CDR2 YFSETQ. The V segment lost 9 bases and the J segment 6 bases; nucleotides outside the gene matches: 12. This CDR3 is CATAGLAGVRSDTQYF. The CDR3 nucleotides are TGCGCCACCGCGGGACTAGCGGGAGTACGATCGGATACGCAGTATTTT.

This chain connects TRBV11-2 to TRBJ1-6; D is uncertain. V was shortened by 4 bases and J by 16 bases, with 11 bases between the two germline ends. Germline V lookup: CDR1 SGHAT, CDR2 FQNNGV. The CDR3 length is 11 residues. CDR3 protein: CASSSYIKLHF. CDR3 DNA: TGTGCCAGCAGCTCCTACATAAAACTCCACTTT.

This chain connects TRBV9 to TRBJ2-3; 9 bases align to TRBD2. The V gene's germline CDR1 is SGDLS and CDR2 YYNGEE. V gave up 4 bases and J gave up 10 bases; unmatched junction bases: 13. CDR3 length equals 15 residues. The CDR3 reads CASSSREGQLKAQYF. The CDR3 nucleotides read TGTGCCAGCAGCTCGCGGGAGGGCCAGTTAAAAGCGCAGTATTTT.

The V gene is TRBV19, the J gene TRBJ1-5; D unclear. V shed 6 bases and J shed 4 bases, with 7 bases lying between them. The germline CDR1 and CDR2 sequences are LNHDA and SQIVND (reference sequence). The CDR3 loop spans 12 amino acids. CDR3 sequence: CASRQSNQPQHF. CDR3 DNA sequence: TGTGCCAGTAGGCAATCAAATCAGCCCCAGCATTTT.

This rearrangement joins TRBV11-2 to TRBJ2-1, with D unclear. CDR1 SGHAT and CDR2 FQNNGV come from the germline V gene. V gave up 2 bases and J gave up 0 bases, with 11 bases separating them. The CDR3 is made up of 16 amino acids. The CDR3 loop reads CASSLFREPSYNEQFF. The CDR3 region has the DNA TGTGCCAGCAGCTTATTCCGCGAGCCCTCCTACAATGAGCAGTTCTTC.

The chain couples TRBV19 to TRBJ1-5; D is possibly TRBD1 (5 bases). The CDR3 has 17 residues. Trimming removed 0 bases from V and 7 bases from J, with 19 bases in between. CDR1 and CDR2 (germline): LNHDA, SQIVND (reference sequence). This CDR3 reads CASSIDGGTHKGQPQHF. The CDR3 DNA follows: TGTGCCAGTAGTATAGATGGGGGAACCCACAAAGGCCAGCCCCAGCATTTT.

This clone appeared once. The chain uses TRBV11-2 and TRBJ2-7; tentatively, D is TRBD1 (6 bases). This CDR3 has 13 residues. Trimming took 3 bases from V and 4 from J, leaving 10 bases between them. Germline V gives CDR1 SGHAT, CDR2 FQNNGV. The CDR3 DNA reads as TGTGCCAGCAGCTTGAGACAGGAGTACGAGCAGTACTTC. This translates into CASSLRQEYEQYF.

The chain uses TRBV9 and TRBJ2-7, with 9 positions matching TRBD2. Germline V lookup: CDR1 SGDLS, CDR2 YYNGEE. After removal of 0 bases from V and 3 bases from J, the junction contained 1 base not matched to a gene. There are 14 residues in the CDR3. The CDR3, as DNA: TGTGCCAGCAGCGTAGATAGCGGGAGCTACGAGCAGTACTTC. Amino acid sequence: CASSVDSGSYEQYF.

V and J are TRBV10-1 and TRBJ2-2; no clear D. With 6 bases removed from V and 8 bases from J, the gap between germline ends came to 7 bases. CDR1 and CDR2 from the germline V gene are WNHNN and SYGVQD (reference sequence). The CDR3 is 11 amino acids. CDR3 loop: CASSRGGELFF. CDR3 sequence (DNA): TGCGCCAGCAGCCGAGGTGGGGAGCTGTTTTTT.

CDR3 residues: CASSEAVADLYEQYF. CDR3 nucleotides: TGTGCCAGCAGTGAGGCTGTAGCGGACCTTTACGAGCAGTACTTC. The gene calls are TRBV6-1 and TRBJ2-7, with D tentatively TRBD2 (6 bases). CDR1 is MNHNS, CDR2 SASEGT, per germline. The CDR3 consists of 15 residues. V lost 3 bases to trimming and J lost 4 bases, with 16 bases between them.

CDR3 coding DNA: TGTGCCAGCAGCTTAGTGGCTGCTGAAGCTTTCTTT. This translates into CASSLVAAEAFF. This chain connects TRBV11-2 to TRBJ1-1; D unclear. Germline values: CDR1 SGHAT, CDR2 FQNNGV. CDR3 length: 12 residues. V lost 1 base and J lost 6, with 6 bases in between.

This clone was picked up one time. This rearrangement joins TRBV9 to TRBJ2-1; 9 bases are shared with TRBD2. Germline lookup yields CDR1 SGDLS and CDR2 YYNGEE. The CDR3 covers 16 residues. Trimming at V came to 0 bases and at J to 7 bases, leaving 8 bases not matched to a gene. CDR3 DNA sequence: TGTGCCAGCAGCGTAGTGGGGTCTAGCGGGACGAATGAGCAGTTCTTC. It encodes CASSVVGSSGTNEQFF.

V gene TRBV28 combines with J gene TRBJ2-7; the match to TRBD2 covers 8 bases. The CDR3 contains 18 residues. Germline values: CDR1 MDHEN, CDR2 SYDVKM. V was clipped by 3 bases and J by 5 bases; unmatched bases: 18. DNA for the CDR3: TGTGCCAGCAGTTTGACAACCGAGGAGCGGGAGCAACCCCACGAGCAGTACTTC. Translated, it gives CASSLTTEEREQPHEQYF.

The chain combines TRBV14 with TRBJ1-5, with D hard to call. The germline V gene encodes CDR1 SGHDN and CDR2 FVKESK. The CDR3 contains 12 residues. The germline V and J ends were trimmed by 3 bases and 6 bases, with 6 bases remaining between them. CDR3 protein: CASSQGFQPQHF. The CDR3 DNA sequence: TGTGCCAGCAGCCAGGGGTTTCAGCCCCAGCATTTT.

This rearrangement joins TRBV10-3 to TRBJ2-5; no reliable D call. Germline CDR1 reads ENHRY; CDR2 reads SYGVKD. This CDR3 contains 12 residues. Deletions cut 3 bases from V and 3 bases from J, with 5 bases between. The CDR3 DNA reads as TGTGCCATCAGTGACAGTAAAGAGACCCAGTACTTC. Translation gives CAISDSKETQYF.

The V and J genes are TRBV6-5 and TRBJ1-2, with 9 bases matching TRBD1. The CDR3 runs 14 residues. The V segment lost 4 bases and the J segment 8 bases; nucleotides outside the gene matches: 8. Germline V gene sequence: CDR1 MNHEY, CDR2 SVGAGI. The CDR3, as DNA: TGTGCCAGCAGTTCGGGACAGGGAATGGGAGGCTACACCTTC. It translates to CASSSGQGMGGYTF.

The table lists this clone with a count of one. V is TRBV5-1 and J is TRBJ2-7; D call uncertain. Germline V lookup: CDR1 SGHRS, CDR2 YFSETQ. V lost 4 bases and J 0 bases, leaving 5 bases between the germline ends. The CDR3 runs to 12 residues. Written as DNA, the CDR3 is TGCGCCAGCAGCCCCCCCTCCTACGAGCAGTACTTC. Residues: CASSPPSYEQYF.

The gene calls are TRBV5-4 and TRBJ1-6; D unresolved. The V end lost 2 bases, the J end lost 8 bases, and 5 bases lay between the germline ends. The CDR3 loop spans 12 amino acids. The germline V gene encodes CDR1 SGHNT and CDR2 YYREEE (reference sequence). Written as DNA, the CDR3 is TGTGCCAGCAGCTTCAAGGATTCACCCCTCCACTTT. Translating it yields CASSFKDSPLHF.

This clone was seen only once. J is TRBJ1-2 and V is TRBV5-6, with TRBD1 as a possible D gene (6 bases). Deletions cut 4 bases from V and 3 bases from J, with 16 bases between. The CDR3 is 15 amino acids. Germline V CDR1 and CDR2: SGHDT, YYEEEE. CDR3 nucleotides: TGTGCCAGCAGCCTTGGGACAACATGGGACTATGGCTACACCTTC. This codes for CASSLGTTWDYGYTF.

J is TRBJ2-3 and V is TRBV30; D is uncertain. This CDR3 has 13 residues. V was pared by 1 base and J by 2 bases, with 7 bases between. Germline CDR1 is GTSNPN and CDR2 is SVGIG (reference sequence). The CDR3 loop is CAWSDRYTDTQYF. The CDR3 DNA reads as TGTGCCTGGAGTGACAGATACACAGATACGCAGTATTTT. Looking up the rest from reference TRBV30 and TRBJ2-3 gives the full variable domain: SQTIHQWPATLVQPVGSPLSLECTVEGTSNPNLYWYRQAAGRGLQLLFYSVGIGQISSEVPQNLSASRPQDRQFILSSKKLLLSDSGFYLCAWSDRYTDTQYFGPGTRLTVL.

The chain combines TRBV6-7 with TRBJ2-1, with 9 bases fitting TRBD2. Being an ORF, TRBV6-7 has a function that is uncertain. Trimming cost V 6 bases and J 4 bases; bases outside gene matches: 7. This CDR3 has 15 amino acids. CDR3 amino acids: CASRPTSGPYNEQFF. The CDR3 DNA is TGTGCCAGCAGGCCTACTAGCGGGCCTTACAATGAGCAGTTCTTC.

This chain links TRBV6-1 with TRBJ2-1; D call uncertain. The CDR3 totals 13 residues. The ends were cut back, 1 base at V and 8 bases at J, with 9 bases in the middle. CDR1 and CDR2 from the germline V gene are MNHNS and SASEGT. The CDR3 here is CASSEVRQYEQFF. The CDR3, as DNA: TGTGCCAGCAGTGAAGTAAGGCAATATGAGCAGTTCTTC.